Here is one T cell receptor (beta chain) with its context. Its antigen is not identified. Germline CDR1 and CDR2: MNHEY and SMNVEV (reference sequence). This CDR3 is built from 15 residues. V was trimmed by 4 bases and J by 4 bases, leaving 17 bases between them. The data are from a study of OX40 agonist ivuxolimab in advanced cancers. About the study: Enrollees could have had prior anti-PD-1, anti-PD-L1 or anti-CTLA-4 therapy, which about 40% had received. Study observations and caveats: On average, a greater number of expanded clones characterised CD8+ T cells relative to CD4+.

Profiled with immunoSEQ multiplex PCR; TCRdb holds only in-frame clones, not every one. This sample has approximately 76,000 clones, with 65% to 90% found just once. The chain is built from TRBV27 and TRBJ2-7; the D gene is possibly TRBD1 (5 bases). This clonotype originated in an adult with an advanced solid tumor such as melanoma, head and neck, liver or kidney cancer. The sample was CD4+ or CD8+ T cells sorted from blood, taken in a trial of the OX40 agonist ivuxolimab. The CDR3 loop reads CASSSINGAYYEQYF. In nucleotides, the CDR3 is TGTGCCAGCAGTTCCATCAATGGGGCCTATTACGAGCAGTACTTC.